A selection of T cell receptor beta chains follows, all from one sample in a study of regulatory T cells in long-lasting Graves disease. TCRdb reanalysed the multiplex PCR reads using MiXCR and keeps one entry per CDR3 protein. The table has about 460,000 distinct CDR3 sequences, 22% seen once. The source material was peripheral blood mononuclear cells (PBMCs), sampled when the disease was refractory, from a patient treated with antithyroid drugs. Source of these receptors: a female donor with Graves disease. Both conserved end residues are part of each CDR3. The D gene is left open where the match is weak. Clone size, where shown, is once, few, many, or a class for clones that have expanded.

v_gene: TRBV6-5
d_gene: TRBD2
abundance: -
j_gene: TRBJ2-5
CDR3nt: TGTGCCAGCAGGGGGACTAGCGGGAGTGAGACCCAGTACTTC
CDR3aa: CASRGTSGSETQYF

v_gene: TRBV30
d_gene: -
abundance: -
j_gene: TRBJ1-1
CDR3nt: TGTGCCTGGAGTCGGGTAGCCAATGAAGCTTTCTTT
CDR3aa: CAWSRVANEAFF

v_gene: TRBV7-2
d_gene: -
abundance: many
j_gene: TRBJ2-5
CDR3nt: TGTGCCAGCAGCTTAGGACAGCACCAAGAGACCCAGTACTTC
CDR3aa: CASSLGQHQETQYF

v_gene: TRBV13
d_gene: TRBD1
abundance: -
j_gene: TRBJ2-7
CDR3nt: TGTGCCAGCAGCTCTACCTTGACAGGGACCGGCTACGAGCAGTACTTC
CDR3aa: CASSSTLTGTGYEQYF

v_gene: TRBV7-9
d_gene: -
abundance: many
j_gene: TRBJ1-2
CDR3nt: TGTGCCAGCAGCTCGAGCTATGGCTACACCTTC
CDR3aa: CASSSSYGYTF

v_gene: TRBV19
d_gene: -
abundance: few
j_gene: TRBJ1-3
CDR3nt: TGTGCCAGTAGTGTCCTGAGGGCTGGAAACACCATATATTTT
CDR3aa: CASSVLRAGNTIYF

v_gene: TRBV19
d_gene: TRBD2
abundance: few
j_gene: TRBJ2-7
CDR3nt: TGTGCCAGTAGGATAACTAGCGGGGGACCCTACGAGCAGTACTTC
CDR3aa: CASRITSGGPYEQYF

v_gene: TRBV12-3/TRBV12-4
d_gene: TRBD1
abundance: many
j_gene: TRBJ1-2
CDR3nt: TGTGCCAGCAGTCCAGTGACAGGGGGCTACACCTTC
CDR3aa: CASSPVTGGYTF

v_gene: TRBV7-9
d_gene: TRBD1
abundance: -
j_gene: TRBJ1-6
CDR3nt: TGTGCCAGCAGCTTTCGGACAGGGGATTCACCCCTCCACTTT
CDR3aa: CASSFRTGDSPLHF

v_gene: TRBV12-3/TRBV12-4
d_gene: TRBD2
abundance: few
j_gene: TRBJ2-2
CDR3nt: TGTGCCAGCAGTGGGACTAGCGACAACACCGGGGAGCTGTTTTTT
CDR3aa: CASSGTSDNTGELFF

v_gene: TRBV6-1
d_gene: TRBD1
abundance: -
j_gene: TRBJ2-7
CDR3nt: TGTGCCAGCAGCCTGACAGGGGGCGAAAGCGAGCAGTACTTC
CDR3aa: CASSLTGGESEQYF

v_gene: TRBV20-1
d_gene: TRBD2
abundance: -
j_gene: TRBJ2-2
CDR3nt: TGCAGTGCTAGAGATGAAATCAGCGGGGGGTCACTGGGGACCGGGGAGCTGTTTTTT
CDR3aa: CSARDEISGGSLGTGELFF

v_gene: TRBV6-2/TRBV6-3
d_gene: -
abundance: once
j_gene: TRBJ2-2
CDR3nt: TGTGCCAGCAGTACCTTAGGGCAGGCCTACCGGGAGCTGTTTTTT
CDR3aa: CASSTLGQAYRELFF

v_gene: TRBV19
d_gene: -
abundance: few
j_gene: TRBJ2-7
CDR3nt: TGTGCCAGTAGTATACCCGGAAATGATTTTCACCAGTACTTC
CDR3aa: CASSIPGNDFHQYF

v_gene: TRBV11-2
d_gene: -
abundance: -
j_gene: TRBJ2-5
CDR3nt: TGTGCCAGCAGCCGCAGCGAGGGGCAAGAGACCCAGTACTTC
CDR3aa: CASSRSEGQETQYF

v_gene: TRBV18
d_gene: -
abundance: -
j_gene: TRBJ1-5
CDR3nt: TGTGCCAGCTCACGACCCGGACAGTTGGAGCCCCAGCATTTT
CDR3aa: CASSRPGQLEPQHF

v_gene: TRBV6-1
d_gene: -
abundance: many
j_gene: TRBJ2-7
CDR3nt: TGTGCCAGCACTCCCGGACTCGGGGAGCAGTACTTC
CDR3aa: CASTPGLGEQYF

v_gene: TRBV4-3
d_gene: -
abundance: -
j_gene: TRBJ1-4
CDR3nt: TGCGCCAGCAGCCAAGATGCTTTAAGGTCTGGCGGCAGGCAGGCTAATGAAAAACTGTTTTTT
CDR3aa: CASSQDALRSGGRQANEKLFF

v_gene: TRBV6-5
d_gene: -
abundance: many
j_gene: TRBJ1-2
CDR3nt: TGTGCCAGCAGTTACCGGCGCTCAGGGGCCAACTATGGCTACACCTTC
CDR3aa: CASSYRRSGANYGYTF

v_gene: TRBV5-6
d_gene: TRBD1
abundance: -
j_gene: TRBJ2-5
CDR3nt: TGTGCCAGCAGCTTTTACAGGGGGATCGGGGAGACCCAGTACTTC
CDR3aa: CASSFYRGIGETQYF

v_gene: TRBV9
d_gene: TRBD1
abundance: many
j_gene: TRBJ1-4
CDR3nt: TGTGCCAGCAGCGCGTCACCCCCGGGACAGGGATATGAAAAACTGTTTTTT
CDR3aa: CASSASPPGQGYEKLFF

v_gene: TRBV15
d_gene: -
abundance: -
j_gene: TRBJ1-5
CDR3nt: TGTGCCACCAGCAGGGATCACGGAGGTAATCAGCCCCAGCATTTT
CDR3aa: CATSRDHGGNQPQHF

v_gene: TRBV7-2
d_gene: -
abundance: few
j_gene: TRBJ2-3
CDR3nt: TGTGCCAGCAGCTTAGTATGGACAGATACGCAGTATTTT
CDR3aa: CASSLVWTDTQYF

v_gene: TRBV28
d_gene: -
abundance: many
j_gene: TRBJ1-1
CDR3nt: TGTGCCATCTCAGCCTCAGGCACTGAAGCTTTCTTT
CDR3aa: CAISASGTEAFF

v_gene: TRBV27
d_gene: -
abundance: few
j_gene: TRBJ1-1
CDR3nt: TGTGCCAGCAGACCGCCCAGACGGACTGAAGCTTTCTTT
CDR3aa: CASRPPRRTEAFF

v_gene: TRBV5-5
d_gene: -
abundance: -
j_gene: TRBJ2-7
CDR3nt: TGTGCCAGCAGCTGGAGGGACAGAACCTACGAGCAGTACTTC
CDR3aa: CASSWRDRTYEQYF

v_gene: TRBV6-1
d_gene: TRBD1
abundance: many
j_gene: TRBJ2-2
CDR3nt: TGTGCCAGCATTCCCCCGGAGGGGACAGGGTTCATCGGGGAGCTGTTTTTT
CDR3aa: CASIPPEGTGFIGELFF

v_gene: TRBV20-1
d_gene: TRBD2
abundance: -
j_gene: TRBJ2-5
CDR3nt: TGCAGTGCTAGAGAAGCCTGGGGCGGGGGGGAAGAGACCCAGTACTTC
CDR3aa: CSAREAWGGGEETQYF

v_gene: TRBV6-5
d_gene: TRBD1
abundance: many
j_gene: TRBJ2-7
CDR3nt: TGTGCCAGCAGTTACTCCGGACAGGGGTGGTACGAGCAGTACTTC
CDR3aa: CASSYSGQGWYEQYF

v_gene: TRBV15
d_gene: -
abundance: -
j_gene: TRBJ2-7
CDR3nt: TGTGCCACCAGCCCGGGACCCTTAATTGAGCAGTACTTC
CDR3aa: CATSPGPLIEQYF

v_gene: TRBV7-9
d_gene: -
abundance: -
j_gene: TRBJ1-5
CDR3nt: TGTGTCAGCAGCGCCCGGGACGCGAGTCAGCCCCAGCATTTT
CDR3aa: CVSSARDASQPQHF

v_gene: TRBV7-9
d_gene: -
abundance: -
j_gene: TRBJ1-1
CDR3nt: TGTGCCAGCAGCTCCGGACAGATTAACACTGAAGCTTTCTTT
CDR3aa: CASSSGQINTEAFF

v_gene: TRBV3-1
d_gene: -
abundance: -
j_gene: TRBJ1-1
CDR3nt: TGTGCCAGCAGCCAAGAGAGGGGTAGCACTGAAGCTTTCTTT
CDR3aa: CASSQERGSTEAFF

v_gene: TRBV4-1
d_gene: TRBD1
abundance: -
j_gene: TRBJ1-5
CDR3nt: TGCGCCAGCAGCCAAGATCGGGGGCAGGGGGTAGACCAGCCCCAGCATTTT
CDR3aa: CASSQDRGQGVDQPQHF

v_gene: TRBV6-2/TRBV6-3
d_gene: TRBD1
abundance: -
j_gene: TRBJ2-2
CDR3nt: TGTGCCAGCAGTTTCCCGGGACAGGGGTTTAACACCGGGGAGCTGTTTTTT
CDR3aa: CASSFPGQGFNTGELFF

v_gene: TRBV19
d_gene: -
abundance: -
j_gene: TRBJ2-5
CDR3nt: TGTGCCAGTAGTATGGGGGGGGCGGCGGGGTTTTTAGAGACCCAGTACTTC
CDR3aa: CASSMGGAAGFLETQYF

v_gene: TRBV7-2
d_gene: -
abundance: many
j_gene: TRBJ1-5
CDR3nt: TGTGCCAGCAGCTTAGCACGGGATCAGCCCCAGCATTTT
CDR3aa: CASSLARDQPQHF

v_gene: TRBV12-3/TRBV12-4
d_gene: -
abundance: many
j_gene: TRBJ1-1
CDR3nt: TGTGCCAGCAGTTTGATCAGGGGCGGCACTGAAGCTTTCTTT
CDR3aa: CASSLIRGGTEAFF

v_gene: TRBV2
d_gene: -
abundance: many
j_gene: TRBJ1-1
CDR3nt: TGTGCCAGCTTCCTCATCCCGACAGCTCAGAACACTGAAGCTTTCTTT
CDR3aa: CASFLIPTAQNTEAFF

v_gene: TRBV18
d_gene: -
abundance: few
j_gene: TRBJ2-6
CDR3nt: TGTGCCAGCTCACCACCCTCCTCGGCCAACGTCCTGACTTTC
CDR3aa: CASSPPSSANVLTF

v_gene: TRBV12-3/TRBV12-4
d_gene: TRBD2
abundance: -
j_gene: TRBJ2-2
CDR3nt: TGTGCCAGCAGTTTCGGGGGGGGCGCGAACACCGGGGAGCTGTTTTTT
CDR3aa: CASSFGGGANTGELFF

v_gene: TRBV28
d_gene: TRBD1
abundance: -
j_gene: TRBJ2-6
CDR3nt: TGTGCCAGCAGTTTCCAGGGGACAGGGTATGCTGGGGCCAACGTCCTGACTTTC
CDR3aa: CASSFQGTGYAGANVLTF

v_gene: TRBV7-9
d_gene: -
abundance: few
j_gene: TRBJ2-2
CDR3nt: TGTGCCAGCAGCTTATCCTCTCGGGAATCCGGGGAGCTGTTTTTT
CDR3aa: CASSLSSRESGELFF

v_gene: TRBV30
d_gene: -
abundance: -
j_gene: TRBJ1-6
CDR3nt: TGTGCCTGGAGTGGCCCGGCCGGTTCACCCCTCCACTTT
CDR3aa: CAWSGPAGSPLHF

v_gene: TRBV20-1
d_gene: -
abundance: -
j_gene: TRBJ2-7
CDR3nt: TGCAGTGCCGCAGGGGATGGGGGCTACGAGCAGTACTTC
CDR3aa: CSAAGDGGYEQYF

v_gene: TRBV20-1
d_gene: TRBD2
abundance: many
j_gene: TRBJ2-5
CDR3nt: TGCAGTGCTGCTACTAGCGGGGGTGTGGAGACCCAGTACTTC
CDR3aa: CSAATSGGVETQYF

v_gene: TRBV11-2
d_gene: TRBD2
abundance: few
j_gene: TRBJ2-7
CDR3nt: TGTGCCAGCAGCCTGGGGGATCGGCTAGCGGGTTCCTACGAGCAGTACTTC
CDR3aa: CASSLGDRLAGSYEQYF

v_gene: TRBV10-3
d_gene: TRBD1
abundance: few
j_gene: TRBJ2-1
CDR3nt: TGTGCCACCGCCGGGGACAGGGGGCGAAATGAGCAGTTCTTC
CDR3aa: CATAGDRGRNEQFF

v_gene: TRBV6-5
d_gene: -
abundance: many
j_gene: TRBJ1-2
CDR3nt: TGTGCCAGCAGTTACTCGATAACCGGCTATGGCTACACCTTC
CDR3aa: CASSYSITGYGYTF

v_gene: TRBV12-3/TRBV12-4
d_gene: TRBD1
abundance: many
j_gene: TRBJ2-6
CDR3nt: TGTGCCAGCAGTAAGGGACAGGGTACCTCTGGGGCCAACGTCCTGACTTTC
CDR3aa: CASSKGQGTSGANVLTF

v_gene: TRBV27
d_gene: -
abundance: few
j_gene: TRBJ1-1
CDR3nt: TGTGCCAGCAGCTCAATCCGGGACGGGATACGGACTGAAGCTTTCTTT
CDR3aa: CASSSIRDGIRTEAFF

v_gene: TRBV12-3/TRBV12-4
d_gene: -
abundance: -
j_gene: TRBJ2-7
CDR3nt: TGTGCCAGCAGTTTACTACAGGGCCACGAGCAGTACTTC
CDR3aa: CASSLLQGHEQYF

v_gene: TRBV29-1
d_gene: TRBD2
abundance: few
j_gene: TRBJ2-1
CDR3nt: TGCAGCGTCATCTCTAGCGGGAGAGACAATGAGCAGTTCTTC
CDR3aa: CSVISSGRDNEQFF

v_gene: TRBV25-1
d_gene: -
abundance: many
j_gene: TRBJ1-1
CDR3nt: TGTGCCAGCAGATGGACAGAGAACACTGAAGCTTTCTTT
CDR3aa: CASRWTENTEAFF

v_gene: TRBV10-3
d_gene: -
abundance: many
j_gene: TRBJ1-6
CDR3nt: TGTGCCATCAGTGAGAGAGATAATTCACCCCTCCACTTT
CDR3aa: CAISERDNSPLHF

v_gene: TRBV11-2
d_gene: -
abundance: -
j_gene: TRBJ1-6
CDR3nt: TGTGCCAGCAGCTTAGATGAGGGAGTCACCTATAATTCACCCCTCCACTTT
CDR3aa: CASSLDEGVTYNSPLHF

v_gene: TRBV7-9
d_gene: TRBD1
abundance: few
j_gene: TRBJ1-5
CDR3nt: TGTGCCAGCAGCTTATTCGGAACAGGGGGGGACAATCAGCCCCAGCATTTT
CDR3aa: CASSLFGTGGDNQPQHF